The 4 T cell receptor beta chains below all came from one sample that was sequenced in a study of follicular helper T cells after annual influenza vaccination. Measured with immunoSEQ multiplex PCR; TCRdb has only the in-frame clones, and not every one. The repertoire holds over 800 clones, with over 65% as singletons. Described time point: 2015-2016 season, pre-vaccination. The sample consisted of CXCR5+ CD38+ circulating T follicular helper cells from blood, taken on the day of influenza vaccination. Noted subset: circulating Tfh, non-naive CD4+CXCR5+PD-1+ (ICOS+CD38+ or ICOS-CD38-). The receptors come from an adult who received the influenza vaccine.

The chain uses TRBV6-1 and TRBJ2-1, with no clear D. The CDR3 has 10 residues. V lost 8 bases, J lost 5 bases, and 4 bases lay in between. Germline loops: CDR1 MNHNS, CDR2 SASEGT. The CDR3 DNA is TGTGCCAGCCAGAACAATGAGCAGTTCTTC. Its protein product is CASQNNEQFF.

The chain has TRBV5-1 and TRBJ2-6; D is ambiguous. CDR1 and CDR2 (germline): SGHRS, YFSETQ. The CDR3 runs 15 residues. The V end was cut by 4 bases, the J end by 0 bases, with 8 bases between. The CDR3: CASSPSGSGANVLTF. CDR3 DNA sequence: TGCGCCAGCAGCCCATCAGGCTCTGGGGCCAACGTCCTGACTTTC. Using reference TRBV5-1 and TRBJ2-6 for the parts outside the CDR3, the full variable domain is KAGVTQTPRYLIKTRGQQVTLSCSPISGHRSVSWYQQTPGQGLQFLFEYFSETQRNKGNFPGRFSGRQFSNSRSEMNVSTLELGDSALYLCASSPSGSGANVLTFGAGSRLTVL.

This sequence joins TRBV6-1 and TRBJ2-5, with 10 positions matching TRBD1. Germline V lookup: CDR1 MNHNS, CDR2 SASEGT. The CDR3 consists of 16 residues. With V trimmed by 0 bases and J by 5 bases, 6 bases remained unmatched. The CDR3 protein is CASSEALGTGAETQYF. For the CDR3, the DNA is TGTGCCAGCAGTGAAGCGCTCGGGACAGGGGCCGAGACCCAGTACTTC.

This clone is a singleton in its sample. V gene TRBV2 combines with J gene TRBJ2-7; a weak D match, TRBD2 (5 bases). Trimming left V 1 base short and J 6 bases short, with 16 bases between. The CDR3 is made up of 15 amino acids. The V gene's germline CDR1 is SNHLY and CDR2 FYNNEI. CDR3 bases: TGTGCCAGCAGTGAAGATTTAACGGGGAGTGTCGAGCAGTACTTC. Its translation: CASSEDLTGSVEQYF.